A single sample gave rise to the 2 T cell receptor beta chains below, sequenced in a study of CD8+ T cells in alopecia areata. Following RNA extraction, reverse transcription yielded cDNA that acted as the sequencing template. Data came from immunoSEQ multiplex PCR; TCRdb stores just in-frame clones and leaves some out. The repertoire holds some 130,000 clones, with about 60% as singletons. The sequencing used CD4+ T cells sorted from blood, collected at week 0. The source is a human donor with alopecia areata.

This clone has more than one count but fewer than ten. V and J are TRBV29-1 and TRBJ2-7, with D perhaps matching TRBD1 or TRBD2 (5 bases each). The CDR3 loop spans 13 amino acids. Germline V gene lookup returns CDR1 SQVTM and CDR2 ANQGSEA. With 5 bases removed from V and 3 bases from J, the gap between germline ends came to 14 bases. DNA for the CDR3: TGCAGCGTTCGGGACGGCCGACACTACGAGCAGTACTTC. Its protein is CSVRDGRHYEQYF.

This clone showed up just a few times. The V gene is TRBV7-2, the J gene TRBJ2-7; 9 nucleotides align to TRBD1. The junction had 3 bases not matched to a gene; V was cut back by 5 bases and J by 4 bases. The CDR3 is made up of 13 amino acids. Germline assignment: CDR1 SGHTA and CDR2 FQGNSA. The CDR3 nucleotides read TGTGCCAGCAGCCGACAGGGGGGATACGAGCAGTACTTC. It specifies CASSRQGGYEQYF.